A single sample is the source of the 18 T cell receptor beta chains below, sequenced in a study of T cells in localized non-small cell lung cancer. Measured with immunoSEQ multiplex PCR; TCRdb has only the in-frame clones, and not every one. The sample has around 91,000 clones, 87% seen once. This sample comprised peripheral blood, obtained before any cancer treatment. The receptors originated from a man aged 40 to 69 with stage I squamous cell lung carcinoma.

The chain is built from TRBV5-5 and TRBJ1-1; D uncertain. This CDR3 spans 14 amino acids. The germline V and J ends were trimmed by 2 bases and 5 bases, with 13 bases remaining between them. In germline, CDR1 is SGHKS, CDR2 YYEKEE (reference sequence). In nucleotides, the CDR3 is TGTGCCAGCAGCTTTTCCCGGGGAGGGACTGAAGCTTTCTTT. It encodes CASSFSRGGTEAFF. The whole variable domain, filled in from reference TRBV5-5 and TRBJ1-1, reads DAGVTQSPTHLIKTRGQQVTLRCSPISGHKSVSWYQQVLGQGPQFIFQYYEKEERGRGNFPDRFSARQFPNYSSELNVNALLLGDSALYLCASSFSRGGTEAFFGQGTRLTVV.

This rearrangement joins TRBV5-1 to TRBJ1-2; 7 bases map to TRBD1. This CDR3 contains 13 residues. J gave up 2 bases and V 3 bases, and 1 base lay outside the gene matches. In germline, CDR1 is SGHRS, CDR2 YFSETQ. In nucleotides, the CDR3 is TGCGCCAGCAGCTCGGGACAGAACTATGGCTACACCTTC. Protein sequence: CASSSGQNYGYTF.

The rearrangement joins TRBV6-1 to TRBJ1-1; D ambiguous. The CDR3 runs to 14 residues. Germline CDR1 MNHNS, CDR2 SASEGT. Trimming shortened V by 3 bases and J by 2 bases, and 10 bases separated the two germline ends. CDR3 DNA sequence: TGTGCCAGCAGTGACCTTCCGGGCAACACTGAAGCTTTCTTT. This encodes CASSDLPGNTEAFF.

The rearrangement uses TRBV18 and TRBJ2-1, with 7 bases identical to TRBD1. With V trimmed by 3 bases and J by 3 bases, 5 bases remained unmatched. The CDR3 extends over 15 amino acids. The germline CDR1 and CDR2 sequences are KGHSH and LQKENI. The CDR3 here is CASSPVTGIYNEQFF. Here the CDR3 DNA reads TGTGCCAGCTCACCTGTGACAGGGATCTACAATGAGCAGTTCTTC. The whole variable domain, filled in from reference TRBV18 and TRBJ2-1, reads NAGVMQNPRHLVRRRGQEARLRCSPMKGHSHVYWYRQLPEEGLKFMVYLQKENIIDESGMPKERFSAEFPKEGPSILRIQQVVRGDSAAYFCASSPVTGIYNEQFFGPGTRLTVL.

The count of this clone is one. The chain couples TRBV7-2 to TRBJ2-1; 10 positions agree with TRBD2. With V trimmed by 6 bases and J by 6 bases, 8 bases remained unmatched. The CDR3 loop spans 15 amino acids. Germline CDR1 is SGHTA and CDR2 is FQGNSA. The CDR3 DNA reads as TGTGCCAGCAGTTATAGCGGGGGGCCCGGCAATGAGCAGTTCTTC. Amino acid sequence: CASSYSGGPGNEQFF.

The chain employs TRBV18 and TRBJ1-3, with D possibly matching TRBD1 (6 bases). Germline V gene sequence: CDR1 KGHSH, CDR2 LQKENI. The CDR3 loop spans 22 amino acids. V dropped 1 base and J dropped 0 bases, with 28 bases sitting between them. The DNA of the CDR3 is TGTGCCAGCTCACCACGGTTTAGAGGAGGACAGTTCATCTCGAGCTCTGGAAACACCATATATTTT. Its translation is CASSPRFRGGQFISSSGNTIYF.

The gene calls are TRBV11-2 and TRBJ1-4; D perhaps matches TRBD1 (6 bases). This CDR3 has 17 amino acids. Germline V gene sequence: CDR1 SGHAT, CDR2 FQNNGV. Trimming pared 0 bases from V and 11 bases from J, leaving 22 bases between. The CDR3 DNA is TGTGCCAGCAGCTTAGAGATCGTTCCAGGGGCTGTCGGGAAACTGTTTTTT. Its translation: CASSLEIVPGAVGKLFF.

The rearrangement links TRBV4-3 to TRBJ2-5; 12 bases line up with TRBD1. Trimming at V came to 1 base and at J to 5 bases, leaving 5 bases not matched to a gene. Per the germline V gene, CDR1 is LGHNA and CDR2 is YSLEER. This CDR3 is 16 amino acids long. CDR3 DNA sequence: TGCGCCAGCAGCCAAGGGGACAGGGGGCGCGCGGAGACCCAGTACTTC. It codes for CASSQGDRGRAETQYF.

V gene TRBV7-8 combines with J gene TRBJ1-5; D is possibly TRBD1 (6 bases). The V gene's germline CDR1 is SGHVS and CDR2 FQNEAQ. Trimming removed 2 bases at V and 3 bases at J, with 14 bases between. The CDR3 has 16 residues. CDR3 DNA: TGTGCCAGCAGCTTAATAGGGGGGGTCCACAATCAGCCCCAGCATTTT. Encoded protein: CASSLIGGVHNQPQHF.

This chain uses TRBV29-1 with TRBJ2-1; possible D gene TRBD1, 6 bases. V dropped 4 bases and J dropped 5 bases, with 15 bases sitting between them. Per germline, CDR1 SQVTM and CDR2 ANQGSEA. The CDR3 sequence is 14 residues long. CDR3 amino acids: CSVVLGAENNEQFF. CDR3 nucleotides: TGCAGCGTTGTATTGGGGGCCGAGAACAATGAGCAGTTCTTC.

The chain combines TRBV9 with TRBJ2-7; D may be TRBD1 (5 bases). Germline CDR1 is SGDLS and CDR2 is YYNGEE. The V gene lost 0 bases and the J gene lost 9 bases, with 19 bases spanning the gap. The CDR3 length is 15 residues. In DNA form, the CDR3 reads TGTGCCAGCAGCGTAGACGCAGGGCACACCGGCAGGCAGTACTTC. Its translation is CASSVDAGHTGRQYF.

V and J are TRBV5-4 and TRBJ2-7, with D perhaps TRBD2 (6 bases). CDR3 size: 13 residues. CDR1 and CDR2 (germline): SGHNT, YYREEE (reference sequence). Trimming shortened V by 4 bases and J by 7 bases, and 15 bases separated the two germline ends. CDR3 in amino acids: CASSLDGTGEQYF. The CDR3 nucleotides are TGTGCCAGCAGCCTGGACGGGACTGGGGAGCAGTACTTC.

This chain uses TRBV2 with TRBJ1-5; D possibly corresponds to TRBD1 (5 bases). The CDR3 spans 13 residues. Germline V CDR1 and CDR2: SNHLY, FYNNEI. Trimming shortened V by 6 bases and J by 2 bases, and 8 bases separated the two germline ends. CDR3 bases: TGTGCCAGCAGGGGGCAAGGCAATCAGCCCCAGCATTTT. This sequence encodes CASRGQGNQPQHF. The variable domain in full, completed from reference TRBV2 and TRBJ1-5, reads EPEVTQTPSHQVTQMGQEVILRCVPISNHLYFYWYRQILGQKVEFLVSFYNNEISEKSEIFDDQFSVERPDGSNFTLKIRSTKLEDSAMYFCASRGQGNQPQHFGDGTRLSIL.

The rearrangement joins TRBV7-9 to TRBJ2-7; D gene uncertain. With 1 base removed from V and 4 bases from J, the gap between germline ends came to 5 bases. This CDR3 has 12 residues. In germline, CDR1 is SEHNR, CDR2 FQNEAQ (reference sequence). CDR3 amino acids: CASSLGVYEQYF. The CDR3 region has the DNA TGTGCCAGCAGCTTAGGAGTATACGAGCAGTACTTC.

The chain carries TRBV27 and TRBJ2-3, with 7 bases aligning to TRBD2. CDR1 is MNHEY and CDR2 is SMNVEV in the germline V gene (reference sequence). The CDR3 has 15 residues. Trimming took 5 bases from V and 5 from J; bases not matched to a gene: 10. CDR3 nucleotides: TGTGCCAGCAGTCTGGGACTAAACTGGAGAGATACGCAGTATTTT. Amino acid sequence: CASSLGLNWRDTQYF.

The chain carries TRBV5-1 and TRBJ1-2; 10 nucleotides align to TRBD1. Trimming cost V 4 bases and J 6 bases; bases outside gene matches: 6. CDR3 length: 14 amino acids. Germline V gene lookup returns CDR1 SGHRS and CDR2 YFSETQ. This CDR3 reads CASSRDRGGDGYTF. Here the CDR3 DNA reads TGCGCCAGCAGCCGGGACAGGGGCGGGGATGGCTACACCTTC.

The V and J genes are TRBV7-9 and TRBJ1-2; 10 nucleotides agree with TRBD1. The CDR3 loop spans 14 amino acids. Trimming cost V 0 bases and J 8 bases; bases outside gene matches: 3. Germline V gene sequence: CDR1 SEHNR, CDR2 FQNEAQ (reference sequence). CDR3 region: CASSLADRGRGYTF. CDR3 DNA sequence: TGTGCCAGCAGCTTAGCGGACAGGGGGAGAGGCTACACCTTC.

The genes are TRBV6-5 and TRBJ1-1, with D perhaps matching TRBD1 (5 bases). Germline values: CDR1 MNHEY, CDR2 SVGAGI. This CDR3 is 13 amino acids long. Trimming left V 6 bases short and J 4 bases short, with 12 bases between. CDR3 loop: CASSSGRVTEAFF. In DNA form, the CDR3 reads TGTGCCAGCAGCTCAGGGCGGGTCACTGAAGCTTTCTTT.